The 17 T cell receptor beta chains below come from one sample, sequenced in a study of cytomegalovirus exposure and HLA in healthy donors. The primer mix had 60 Vbeta and 13 Jbeta primers. Assay: immunoSEQ multiplex PCR; the TCRdb copy retains only in-frame clones and omits some. This table lists approximately 40,000 clones. The specimen sequenced was PBMCs. The receptors shown here come from a woman in her 30s in good health and CMV-seronegative.

This rearrangement joins TRBV11-2 to TRBJ1-1, with TRBD1 as a possible D gene (6 bases). CDR1 and CDR2 (germline): SGHAT, FQNNGV. There are 19 residues in the CDR3. The V gene lost 0 bases and the J gene lost 1 base, with 21 bases spanning the gap. The CDR3 region is CASSLDSPRNRASNTEAFF. CDR3 nucleotide sequence: TGTGCCAGCAGCTTAGATAGCCCACGAAACAGGGCGTCGAACACTGAAGCTTTCTTT.

The J gene is TRBJ2-7, the V gene TRBV30, with TRBD1 identical over 10 bases. The CDR3 runs 14 residues. Germline CDR1 and CDR2: GTSNPN and SVGIG (reference sequence). V lost 5 bases to trimming and J lost 3 bases; unmatched junction nucleotides: 7. The CDR3 is CAWGGDRGIYEQYF. The CDR3 DNA follows: TGTGCCTGGGGGGGGGACAGGGGCATCTACGAGCAGTACTTC.

V gene TRBV28 combines with J gene TRBJ1-1; D is unresolved. V lost 5 bases, J lost 0 bases, and 7 bases lay in between. The CDR3 has 13 amino acids. Germline V lookup: CDR1 MDHEN, CDR2 SYDVKM. The CDR3 protein is CASSRTMNTEAFF. The CDR3 DNA reads TGTGCCAGCAGTCGTACTATGAACACTGAAGCTTTCTTT.

The chain is built from TRBV6-5 and TRBJ1-2, with a tentative D call TRBD1 (6 bases). The V and J ends lost 2 bases and 7 bases respectively, with 17 bases between them. The CDR3 contains 15 residues. The germline V gene encodes CDR1 MNHEY and CDR2 SVGAGI. As DNA, the CDR3 is TGTGCCAGCAGTTACAGGCTGGGGGGGGCAGGTGGCTACACCTTC. This sequence encodes CASSYRLGGAGGYTF.

The chain employs TRBV19 and TRBJ1-5; possible D gene TRBD1, 5 bases. Germline loops: CDR1 LNHDA, CDR2 SQIVND (reference sequence). The CDR3 runs 15 residues. The V and J ends lost 3 bases and 2 bases respectively, with 11 bases between them. In DNA form, the CDR3 reads TGTGCCAGTAGTATCCCAGGGCAGCGCAATCAGCCCCAGCATTTT. It is translated as CASSIPGQRNQPQHF.

V usage is TRBV2 and J usage is TRBJ1-5; TRBD1 aligns across 7 bases. CDR1 is SNHLY and CDR2 is FYNNEI in the germline V gene. This CDR3 comprises 13 residues. After removal of 7 bases from V and 2 bases from J, the junction contained 2 bases not matched to a gene. CDR3 nucleotide sequence: TGTGCCAGCATACAGGGGCGCAATCAGCCCCAGCATTTT. Its translation: CASIQGRNQPQHF.

The V call is TRBV11-2, the J call TRBJ2-1, with TRBD2 matching over 9 bases. The V and J ends lost 5 bases and 3 bases, in that order; junction bases with no gene match: 5. This CDR3 is built from 15 residues. Germline loops: CDR1 SGHAT, CDR2 FQNNGV. This CDR3 is CASSQLAGLYNEQFF. The CDR3 nucleotides are TGTGCCAGCAGCCAGCTAGCGGGACTCTACAATGAGCAGTTCTTC. Looking up the rest from reference TRBV11-2 and TRBJ2-1 gives the full variable domain: EAGVAQSPRYKIIEKRQSVAFWCNPISGHATLYWYQQILGQGPKLLIQFQNNGVVDDSQLPKDRFSAERLKGVDSTLKIQPAKLEDSAVYLCASSQLAGLYNEQFFGPGTRLTVL.

The gene calls are TRBV5-1 and TRBJ2-7, with TRBD2 matching 12 bases. The CDR3 sequence is 16 residues long. The germline V gene encodes CDR1 SGHRS and CDR2 YFSETQ. V trimming: 1 base; J trimming: 4 bases; junction bases outside the gene matches: 6. The CDR3 loop reads CASSLTGTSGRYEQYF. The CDR3 region has the DNA TGCGCCAGCAGCTTGACGGGTACTAGCGGGAGGTACGAGCAGTACTTC.

The chain joins TRBV6-5 to TRBJ2-7; TRBD1 matches at 8 bases. V shed 6 bases and J 4 bases; nucleotides not matched to a gene: 8. The V gene's germline CDR1 is MNHEY and CDR2 SVGAGI. This CDR3 is 14 amino acids long. CDR3 sequence: CASSSRQGWYEQYF. The CDR3 nucleotides are TGTGCCAGCAGCTCTAGACAGGGGTGGTACGAGCAGTACTTC.

The chain employs TRBV4-2 and TRBJ2-3; D perhaps matches TRBD1 (5 bases). The CDR3 length is 17 residues. V gave up 1 base and J gave up 0 bases, with 14 bases separating them. CDR1 and CDR2 (germline): LGHNA, YNFKEQ. The CDR3 is CASSQGSQGQSTDTQYF. The CDR3 DNA follows: TGTGCCAGCAGCCAAGGGTCTCAGGGTCAGAGCACAGATACGCAGTATTTT.

The V and J genes are TRBV6-5 and TRBJ1-2, with 7 bases fitting TRBD1. J gave up 3 bases and V 5 bases, and 3 bases lay outside the gene matches. Germline V gene sequence: CDR1 MNHEY, CDR2 SVGAGI. CDR3 length: 13 amino acids. CDR3 sequence (DNA): TGTGCCAGCAGTCCCCAGGGGGACTATGGCTACACCTTC. Its translation: CASSPQGDYGYTF.

This rearrangement joins TRBV6-1 to TRBJ2-5, with D tentatively TRBD2 (5 bases). The CDR3 contains 15 residues. The V gene lost 8 bases and the J gene lost 2 bases, with 18 bases spanning the gap. Per germline, CDR1 MNHNS and CDR2 SASEGT. The CDR3 bases are TGTGCCAGCCAGTTTTTTGAGGGTGGTCAAGAGACCCAGTACTTC. Amino acids: CASQFFEGGQETQYF.

This rearrangement joins TRBV19 to TRBJ1-1; TRBD1 matches 10 bases. CDR1 is LNHDA and CDR2 is SQIVND in the germline V gene (reference sequence). V dropped 4 bases and J dropped 3; count of bases not matched to a gene: 2. The CDR3 extends over 14 amino acids. In DNA form, the CDR3 reads TGTGCCAGTAGTAGAGACAGGGGGCACACTGAAGCTTTCTTT. It encodes CASSRDRGHTEAFF.

The chain has TRBV5-1 and TRBJ2-1, with D possibly being TRBD1 (6 bases). The CDR3 contains 14 residues. Germline CDR1 SGHRS, CDR2 YFSETQ. The V end was cut by 4 bases, the J end by 4 bases, with 12 bases between. The CDR3 DNA is TGCGCCAGCAGCCGGTTACAGGGTTACAATGAGCAGTTCTTC. Translation: CASSRLQGYNEQFF.

V and J are TRBV28 and TRBJ2-7; 10 bases are a match to TRBD1. Germline CDR1 MDHEN, CDR2 SYDVKM. V lost 6 bases, J lost 2 bases, and 10 bases stayed unmatched. The CDR3 contains 16 residues. CDR3 protein: CASSSTGQGLPYEQYF. The CDR3 nucleotides read TGTGCCAGCAGCTCAACGGGACAGGGGTTACCCTACGAGCAGTACTTC.

The J gene is TRBJ2-7, the V gene TRBV11-3; 8 bases map to TRBD1. In germline, CDR1 is SGHNT, CDR2 YENEEA. This CDR3 comprises 15 residues. V trimming: 0 bases; J trimming: 3 bases; junction bases outside the gene matches: 4. For the CDR3, the DNA is TGTGCCAGCAGCTTAGATGGGACAGGAGACTACGAGCAGTACTTC. Protein product: CASSLDGTGDYEQYF.

For this clone: Sequence at one end of the junction differs from germline and may be a read error. V is TRBV6-1 and J is TRBJ2-3; a weak D match, TRBD2 (5 bases). CDR1 and CDR2 from the germline V gene are MNHNS and SASEGT. There are 14 residues in the CDR3. The CDR3 DNA is TGTGCCGGCAGTGACGGGGTTGGCACAGATACGCAGTATTTT. Its translation: CAGSDGVGTDTQYF.